The sample holds one count of the clone carrying this T cell receptor (beta chain). V lost 6 bases, J lost 0 bases, and 3 bases stayed unmatched. The CDR3 totals 15 residues. Germline V lookup: CDR1 MNHEY, CDR2 SVGAGI. This record comes from a study of shared clonotypes between healthy human individuals. Profiled with immunoSEQ multiplex PCR; TCRdb holds only in-frame clones, not every one. The profile shows about 1.1 million clones, approximately 80% of them singletons. The chain couples TRBV6-5 to TRBJ2-3, with 10 bases that match TRBD1. The origin of this receptor is a man younger than 35 in good health. Some clones in this sample may be carry-over from other donors' samples. The sequenced sample consisted of memory CD4+ T cells from PBMCs. The subset was: CD45RA-negative fraction. The chain's CDR3 is CASRRQGASTDTQYF. CDR3 sequence (DNA): TGTGCCAGCAGACGACAGGGGGCCAGCACAGATACGCAGTATTTT.